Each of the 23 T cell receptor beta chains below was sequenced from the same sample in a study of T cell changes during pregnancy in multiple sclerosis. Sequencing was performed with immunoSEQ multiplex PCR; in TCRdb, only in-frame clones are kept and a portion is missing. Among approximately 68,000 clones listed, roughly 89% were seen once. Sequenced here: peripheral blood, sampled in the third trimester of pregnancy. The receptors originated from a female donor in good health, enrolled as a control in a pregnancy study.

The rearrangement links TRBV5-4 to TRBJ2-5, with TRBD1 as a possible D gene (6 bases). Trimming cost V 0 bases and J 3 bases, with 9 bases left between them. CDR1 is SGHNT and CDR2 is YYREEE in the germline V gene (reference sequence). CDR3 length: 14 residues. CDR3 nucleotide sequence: TGTGCCAGCAGCTTGGTGGCAGGGGAAGAGACCCAGTACTTC. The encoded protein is CASSLVAGEETQYF.

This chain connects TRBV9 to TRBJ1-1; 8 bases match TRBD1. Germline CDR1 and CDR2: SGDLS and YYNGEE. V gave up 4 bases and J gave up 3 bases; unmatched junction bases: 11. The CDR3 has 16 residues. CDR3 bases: TGTGCCAGCAGCCCGCGACAGGGGTTAGCGGACACTGAAGCTTTCTTT. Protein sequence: CASSPRQGLADTEAFF.

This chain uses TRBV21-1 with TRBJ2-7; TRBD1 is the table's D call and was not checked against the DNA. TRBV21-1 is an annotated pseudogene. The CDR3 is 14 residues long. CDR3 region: CASQGGRGRGEQYF. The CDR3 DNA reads TGTGCCTCCCAAGGGGGCAGGGGGCGGGGGGAGCAGTACTTC.

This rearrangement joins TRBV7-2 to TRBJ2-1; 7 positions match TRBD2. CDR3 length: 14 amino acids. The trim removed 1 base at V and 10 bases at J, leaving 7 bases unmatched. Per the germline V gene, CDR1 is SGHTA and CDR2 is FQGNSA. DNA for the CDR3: TGTGCCAGCAGCTTAGACGGCGGGAGAAGGGAGCAGTTCTTC. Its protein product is CASSLDGGRREQFF.

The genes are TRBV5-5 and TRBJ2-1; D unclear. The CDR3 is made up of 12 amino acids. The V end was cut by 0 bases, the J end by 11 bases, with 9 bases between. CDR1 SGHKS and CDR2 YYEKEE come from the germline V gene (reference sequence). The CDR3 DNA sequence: TGTGCCAGCAGCTTGGATACAGCTAAGCAGTTCTTC. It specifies CASSLDTAKQFF.

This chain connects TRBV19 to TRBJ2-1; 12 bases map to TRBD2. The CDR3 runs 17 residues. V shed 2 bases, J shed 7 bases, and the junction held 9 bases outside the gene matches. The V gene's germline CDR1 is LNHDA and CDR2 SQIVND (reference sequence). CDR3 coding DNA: TGTGCCAGTAGTATAATGCTGCCTAGCGGGAGGGCTAATGAGCAGTTCTTC. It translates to CASSIMLPSGRANEQFF.

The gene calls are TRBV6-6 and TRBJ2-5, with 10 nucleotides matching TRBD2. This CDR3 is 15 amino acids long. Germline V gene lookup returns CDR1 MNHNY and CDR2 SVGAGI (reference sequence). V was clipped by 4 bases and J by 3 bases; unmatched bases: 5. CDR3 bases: TGTGCCAGCAGTTCCAGCGGGGGGGTAGAAGAGACCCAGTACTTC. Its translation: CASSSSGGVEETQYF.

CDR3 amino acids: CSADRFLAQYF. In DNA form, the CDR3 reads TGCAGTGCTGACAGGTTTTTGGCCCAGTACTTC. The gene calls are TRBV20-1 and TRBJ2-5, with D possibly TRBD1 on 6 matching bases. This CDR3 is 11 amino acids long. V lost 5 bases and J 9 bases, leaving 13 bases between the germline ends. Germline V CDR1 and CDR2: DFQATT, SNEGSKA (reference sequence).

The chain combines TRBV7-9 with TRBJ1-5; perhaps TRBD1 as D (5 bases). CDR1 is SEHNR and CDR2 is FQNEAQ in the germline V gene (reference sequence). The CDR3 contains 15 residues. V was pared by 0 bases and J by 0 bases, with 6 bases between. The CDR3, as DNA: TGTGCCAGCAGCTTAGCTGGACATAGCAATCAGCCCCAGCATTTT. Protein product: CASSLAGHSNQPQHF.

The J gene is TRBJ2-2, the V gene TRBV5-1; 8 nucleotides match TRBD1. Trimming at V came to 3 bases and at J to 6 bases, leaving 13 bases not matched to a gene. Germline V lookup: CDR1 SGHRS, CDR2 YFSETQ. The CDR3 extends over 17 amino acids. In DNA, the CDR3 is TGCGCCAGCAGCTCTTTGGGGGCAGGGGGCGCCGCCGGGGAGCTGTTTTTT. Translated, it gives CASSSLGAGGAAGELFF.

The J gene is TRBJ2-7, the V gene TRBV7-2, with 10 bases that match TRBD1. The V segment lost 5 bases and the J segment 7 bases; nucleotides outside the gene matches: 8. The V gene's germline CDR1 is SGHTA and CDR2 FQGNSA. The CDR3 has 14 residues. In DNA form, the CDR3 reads TGTGCCAGCAGCCAGGGACAGGGGTTCAAAGAGCAGTACTTC. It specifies CASSQGQGFKEQYF.

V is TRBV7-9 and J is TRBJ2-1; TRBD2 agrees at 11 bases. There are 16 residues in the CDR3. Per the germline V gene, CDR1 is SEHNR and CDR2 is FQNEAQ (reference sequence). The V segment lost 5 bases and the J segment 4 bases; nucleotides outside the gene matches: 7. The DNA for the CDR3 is TGTGCCAGCAGCACCCGGACTAGCGGGTTGTACAATGAGCAGTTCTTC. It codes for CASSTRTSGLYNEQFF.

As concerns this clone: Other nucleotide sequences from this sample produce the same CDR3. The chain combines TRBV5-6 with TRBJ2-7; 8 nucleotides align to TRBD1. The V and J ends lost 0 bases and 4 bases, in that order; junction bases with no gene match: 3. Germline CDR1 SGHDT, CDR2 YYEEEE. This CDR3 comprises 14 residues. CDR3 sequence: CASSLVQGAYEQYF. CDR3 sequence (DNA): TGTGCCAGCAGCTTGGTTCAGGGGGCTTACGAGCAGTACTTC.

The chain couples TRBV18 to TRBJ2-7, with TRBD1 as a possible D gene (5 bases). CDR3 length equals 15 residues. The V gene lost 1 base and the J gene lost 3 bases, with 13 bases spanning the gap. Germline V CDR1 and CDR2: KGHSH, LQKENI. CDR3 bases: TGTGCCAGCTCACCACTACAGGACAAGAGCTACGAGCAGTACTTC. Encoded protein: CASSPLQDKSYEQYF.

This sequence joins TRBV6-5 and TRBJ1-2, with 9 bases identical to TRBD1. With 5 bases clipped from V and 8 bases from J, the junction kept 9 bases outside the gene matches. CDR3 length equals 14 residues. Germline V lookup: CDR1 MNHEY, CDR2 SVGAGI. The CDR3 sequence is CASSNHGTGKGYTF. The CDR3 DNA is TGTGCCAGCAGTAACCACGGGACAGGGAAAGGCTACACCTTC.

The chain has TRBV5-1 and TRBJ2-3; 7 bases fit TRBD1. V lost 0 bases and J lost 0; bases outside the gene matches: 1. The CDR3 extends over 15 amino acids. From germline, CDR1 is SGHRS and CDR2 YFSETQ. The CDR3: CASSLVGQSTDTQYF. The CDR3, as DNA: TGCGCCAGCAGCTTGGTGGGACAGAGCACAGATACGCAGTATTTT.

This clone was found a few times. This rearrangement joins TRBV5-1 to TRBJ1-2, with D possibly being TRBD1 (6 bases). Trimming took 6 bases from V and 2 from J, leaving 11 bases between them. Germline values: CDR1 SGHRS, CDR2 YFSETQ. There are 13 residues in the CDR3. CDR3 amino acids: CASTRTGNYGYTF. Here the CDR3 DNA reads TGCGCCAGCACCCGTACAGGGAACTATGGCTACACCTTC.

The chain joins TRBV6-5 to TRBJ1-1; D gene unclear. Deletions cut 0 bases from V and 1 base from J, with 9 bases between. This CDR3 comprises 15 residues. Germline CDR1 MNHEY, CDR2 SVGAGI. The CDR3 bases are TGTGCCAGCAGTTACTCGAAGGCAGGGAACACTGAAGCTTTCTTT. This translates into CASSYSKAGNTEAFF.

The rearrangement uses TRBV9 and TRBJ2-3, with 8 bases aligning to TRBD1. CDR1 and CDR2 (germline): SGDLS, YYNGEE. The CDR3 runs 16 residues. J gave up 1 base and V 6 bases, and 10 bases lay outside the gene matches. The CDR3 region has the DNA TGTGCCAGCATTTCTATTGGACAGGGTGGCACAGATACGCAGTATTTT. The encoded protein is CASISIGQGGTDTQYF.

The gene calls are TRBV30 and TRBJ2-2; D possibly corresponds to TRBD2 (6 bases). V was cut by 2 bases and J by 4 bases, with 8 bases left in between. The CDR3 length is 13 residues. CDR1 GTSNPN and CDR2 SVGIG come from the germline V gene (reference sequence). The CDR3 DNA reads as TGTGCCTGGAGTCGGGAGCGCACCGGGGAGCTGTTTTTT. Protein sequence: CAWSRERTGELFF. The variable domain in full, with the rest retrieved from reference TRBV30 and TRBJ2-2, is SQTIHQWPATLVQPVGSPLSLECTVEGTSNPNLYWYRQAAGRGLQLLFYSVGIGQISSEVPQNLSASRPQDRQFILSSKKLLLSDSGFYLCAWSRERTGELFFGEGSRLTVL.

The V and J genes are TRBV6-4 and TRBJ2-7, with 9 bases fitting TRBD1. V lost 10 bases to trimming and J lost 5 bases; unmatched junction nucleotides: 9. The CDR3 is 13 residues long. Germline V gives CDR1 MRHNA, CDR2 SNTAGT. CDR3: CATSTGQGNEQYF. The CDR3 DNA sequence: TGTGCCACATCTACGGGACAGGGTAACGAGCAGTACTTC.

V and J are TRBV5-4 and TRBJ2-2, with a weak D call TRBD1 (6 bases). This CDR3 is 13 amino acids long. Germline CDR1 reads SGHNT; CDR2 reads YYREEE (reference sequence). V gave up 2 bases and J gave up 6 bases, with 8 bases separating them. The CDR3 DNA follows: TGTGCCAGCAGCTTTCAGGGGCCCGGGGAGCTGTTTTTT. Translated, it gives CASSFQGPGELFF.

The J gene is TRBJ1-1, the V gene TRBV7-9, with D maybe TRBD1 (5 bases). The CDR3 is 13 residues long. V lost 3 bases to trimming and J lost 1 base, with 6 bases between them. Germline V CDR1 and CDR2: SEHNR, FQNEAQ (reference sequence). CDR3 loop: CASSFQGNTEAFF. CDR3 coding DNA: TGTGCCAGCAGCTTCCAGGGGAACACTGAAGCTTTCTTT.